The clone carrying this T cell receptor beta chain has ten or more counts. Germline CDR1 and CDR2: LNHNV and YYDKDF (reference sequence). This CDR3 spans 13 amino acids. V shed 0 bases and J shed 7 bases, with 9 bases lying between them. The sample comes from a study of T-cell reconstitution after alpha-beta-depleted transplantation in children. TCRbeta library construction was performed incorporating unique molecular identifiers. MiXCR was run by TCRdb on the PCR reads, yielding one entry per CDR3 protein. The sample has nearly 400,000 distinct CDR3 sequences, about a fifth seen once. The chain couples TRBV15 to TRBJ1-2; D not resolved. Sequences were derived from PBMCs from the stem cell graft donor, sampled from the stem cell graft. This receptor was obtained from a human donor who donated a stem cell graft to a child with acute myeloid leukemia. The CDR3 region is CATSRDRGFGYTF. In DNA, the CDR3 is TGTGCCACCAGCAGAGATCGTGGGTTTGGCTACACCTTC.